This T cell receptor (beta chain) was sequenced for a study of spatial heterogeneity in lung cancer. Study outcomes and limitations: Tumors with more nonsynonymous mutations had more expanded intratumoral alpha and beta TCRs. Coverage was estimated at roughly 7.2% of tumor T cells for alpha chains and approximately 13% for beta chains.

Indicated time point: sample taken at primary tumor resection. Patients with untreated early-stage non-small cell lung cancer, numbering some 68, were the donors. The authors sequenced whole RNA from tumor, nontumor lung or frozen PBMC without sorting. TCRdb processed the 5' RACE reads anew with MiXCR; each CDR3 protein has one entry. The sample holds 7,500 or so distinct CDR3 sequences, 11% to 15% seen once. Germline V gene sequence: CDR1 MNHEY, CDR2 SVGEGT. V lost 5 bases and J 10 bases, leaving 11 bases between the germline ends. The CDR3 has 11 residues. By proportion, this clonotype is medium-sized. The antigen remains undetermined. Within a library made for alpha chains, this beta chain is off target, and its count is uninformative.

The gene calls are TRBV6-2 or TRBV6-3 and TRBJ1-1, with TRBD1 as a possible D gene (5 bases). The source of this sequence is a female donor with early-stage non-small cell lung cancer. The sequenced sample was lung tumor tissue, obtained at surgery. For the CDR3, the DNA is TGTGCCAGCAGTACCAGGGATCGAGCTTTCTTT. Translation: CASSTRDRAFF.